This T cell receptor (beta chain) was documented in a study of T cell responses to AZD1222 COVID-19 vaccine. Study observations and caveats: Researchers report vaccine-associated CD4 TCRs spanning spike, with dominance at 160-218 and 743-854. Most donors were white British, females outnumbered males, and clonal diversity was possibly underestimated.

Profiled with immunoSEQ multiplex PCR; TCRdb holds only in-frame clones, not every one. This table has 130,000 or so clones, approximately 90% appearing once. This clone was detected once. What it recognizes is unknown. V lost 5 bases and J lost 8, with 12 bases in between. Per germline, CDR1 MNHEY and CDR2 SMNVEV (reference sequence). This CDR3 comprises 13 residues. The receptor's source is an adult in good health. The chain couples TRBV27 to TRBJ1-4, with D hard to call. Sequences were derived from peripheral blood, sampled on day 0 of AZD1222 vaccination. This CDR3 is CASSRKGYEKLFF. CDR3 bases: TGTGCCAGCAGTAGGAAGGGTTACGAAAAACTGTTTTTT.